This entry lists 7 T cell receptor beta chains sequenced from one sample in a study of post-analysis software for immune sequencing data. Study-wide results and caveats: Patients showed TRBV5-6, TRBV5-1 and TRBV20-1 among roughly 5 TRBV segments more frequent than in controls.

These TCRs are of unknown antigen specificity. cDNA libraries for TCR beta contained unique molecular identifiers. A single record per CDR3 protein comes from TCRdb applying MiXCR to the PCR reads. The data contain hundreds of thousands of distinct CDR3 sequences, less than 40% of them singletons. The sequencing input was blood. The source is a girl between 10 and 17 years old with multiple sclerosis.

The chain is built from TRBV11-1 and TRBJ1-2; no reliable D call. Deletions cut 5 bases from V and 5 bases from J, with 21 bases between. Germline assignment: CDR1 SGHAT and CDR2 FQDESV (reference sequence). The CDR3 runs to 16 residues. The CDR3, as DNA: TGTGCCAGCAGCCTCACGGCCGGTCCCGCGGGGTATGGCTACACCTTC. Amino acids: CASSLTAGPAGYGYTF.

V usage is TRBV4-3 and J usage is TRBJ2-5; 8 nucleotides match TRBD2. Germline CDR1 LGHNA, CDR2 YSLEER. The CDR3 has 15 amino acids. V trimming: 0 bases; J trimming: 2 bases; junction bases outside the gene matches: 2. CDR3: CASSQDGTRQETQYF. CDR3 coding DNA: TGCGCCAGCAGCCAAGATGGGACTAGGCAAGAGACCCAGTACTTC.

This clonotype appeared many times. The chain combines TRBV5-1 with TRBJ2-1; 9 bases are a match to TRBD2. Germline CDR1 is SGHRS and CDR2 is YFSETQ. V shed 0 bases and J 0 bases; nucleotides not matched to a gene: 1. The CDR3 length is 16 residues. CDR3 sequence reads: CASSLEAGGSYNEQFF. The CDR3, as DNA: TGCGCCAGCAGCTTGGAAGCGGGGGGCTCCTACAATGAGCAGTTCTTC.

This clonotype was counted a few times. The chain combines TRBV2 with TRBJ2-5, with a weak D call TRBD1 (6 bases). Per germline, CDR1 SNHLY and CDR2 FYNNEI. The ends were cut back, 7 bases at V and 3 bases at J, with 12 bases in the middle. The CDR3 covers 13 residues. The CDR3 sequence: CASTRGGEETQYF. CDR3 sequence (DNA): TGTGCCAGCACTCGAGGGGGAGAAGAGACCCAGTACTTC.

The chain is built from TRBV20-1 and TRBJ1-1; D perhaps matches TRBD1 (6 bases). Germline CDR1 and CDR2: DFQATT and SNEGSKA (reference sequence). This CDR3 comprises 14 residues. Trimming cost V 6 bases and J 4 bases, with 18 bases left between them. The CDR3: CSATTGGGSTEAFF. In nucleotides, the CDR3 is TGCAGTGCCACGACCGGAGGGGGGAGCACTGAAGCTTTCTTT.

The rearrangement uses TRBV20-1 and TRBJ1-4; 8 bases map to TRBD1. The CDR3 has 13 amino acids. Germline V CDR1 and CDR2: DFQATT, SNEGSKA (reference sequence). After removal of 6 bases from V and 8 bases from J, the junction contained 8 bases not matched to a gene. The CDR3 coding sequence is TGCAGTGCCCAGGACAGGGTTGGAGAAAAACTGTTTTTT. It yields the protein CSAQDRVGEKLFF.

This chain joins TRBV20-1 and TRBJ2-1; D might be TRBD2 (5 bases). This CDR3 contains 15 residues. The V gene lost 5 bases and the J gene lost 10 bases, with 24 bases spanning the gap. In germline, CDR1 is DFQATT, CDR2 SNEGSKA (reference sequence). The CDR3 DNA follows: TGCAGTGCTCTGAAGCGGACCAGCCCCCTAGGGGAGCAGTTCTTC. This sequence encodes CSALKRTSPLGEQFF.